The 32 T cell receptor beta chains in this list originate from one sample, sequenced in a study of blood T cell repertoires in COVID-19. Libraries were prepared by immunoSEQ multiplex PCR; TCRdb keeps only in-frame clonotypes and omits some of them. The sample yields about 11,000 clones, roughly four fifths seen once. What was sequenced was peripheral blood. These receptors were obtained from a man over 45 with active COVID-19.

V and J are TRBV7-6 and TRBJ2-3, with TRBD2 identical over 13 bases. The length of the CDR3 is 15 residues. Germline V CDR1 and CDR2: SGHVS, FNYEAQ. The V gene end was trimmed by 5 bases and the J gene end by 11 bases; junction bases not matched to a gene: 10. The CDR3 loop is CASSHGLAGVREQYF. DNA of the CDR3: TGTGCCAGCAGCCACGGACTAGCGGGGGTCAGGGAGCAGTATTTT.

This clone was detected once. The chain couples TRBV9 to TRBJ2-7, with D perhaps matching TRBD2 (5 bases). The CDR3 loop spans 13 amino acids. The V end was cut by 4 bases, the J end by 4 bases, with 12 bases between. Looked up from germline, CDR1 is SGDLS and CDR2 is YYNGEE. The CDR3 protein is CASSPQSGYEQYF. The CDR3 nucleotides read TGTGCCAGCAGCCCCCAGTCGGGGTACGAGCAGTACTTC.

The J gene is TRBJ1-1, the V gene TRBV7-9; possible D gene TRBD1, 5 bases. Trimming left V 5 bases short and J 6 bases short, with 22 bases between. This CDR3 region has 16 residues. The germline V gene has CDR1 SEHNR and CDR2 FQNEAQ (reference sequence). For the CDR3, the DNA is TGTGCCAGCAGCCCAGCGACGTTCACAGGCGGCTCTGAAGCTTTCTTT. It specifies CASSPATFTGGSEAFF.

The chain recombines TRBV4-1 with TRBJ2-1; TRBD2 matches 10 bases. V shed 4 bases and J 7 bases; nucleotides not matched to a gene: 10. The CDR3 spans 16 residues. Germline-derived CDR1 and CDR2 are MGHRA and YSYEKL. Here the CDR3 reads CASSPLGLAGVNEQFF. The CDR3 DNA reads TGCGCCAGCAGCCCATTGGGGCTAGCGGGAGTTAATGAGCAGTTCTTC.

This clone was detected only a few times. The rearrangement links TRBV7-9 to TRBJ1-6, with D possibly being TRBD1 (6 bases). CDR1 and CDR2 (germline): SEHNR, FQNEAQ (reference sequence). The V end lost 2 bases, the J end lost 7 bases, and 18 bases lay between the germline ends. This CDR3 spans 17 amino acids. CDR3 sequence (DNA): TGTGCCAGCAGCTTAACTTCGACAGGTGGATGGAATTCACCCCTCCACTTT. Protein: CASSLTSTGGWNSPLHF.

This clone was picked up a small number of times. For the CDR3, the DNA is TGCAGCGTTGGGACAGGGGAGGTCGAGGGCTACACCTTC. Amino acid sequence: CSVGTGEVEGYTF. The V and J genes are TRBV29-1 and TRBJ1-2, with TRBD1 identical over 9 bases. Trimming removed 4 bases from V and 8 bases from J; junction bases left unmatched: 8. The CDR3 has 13 residues. CDR1 is SQVTM and CDR2 is ANQGSEA in the germline V gene.

The V gene is TRBV19, the J gene TRBJ1-1; D possibly corresponds to TRBD1 (5 bases). The CDR3 loop spans 16 amino acids. Trimming shortened V by 3 bases and J by 1 base, and 15 bases separated the two germline ends. Germline CDR1 reads LNHDA; CDR2 reads SQIVND (reference sequence). Here the CDR3 reads CASSILPTAQNTEAFF. The CDR3 DNA reads TGTGCCAGTAGTATTCTCCCGACAGCACAGAACACTGAAGCTTTCTTT.

In DNA form, the CDR3 reads TGTGCCAGCAGCCAATGGAGACCCGGGACAGGGAACACTGAAGCTTTCTTT. This gives the protein CASSQWRPGTGNTEAFF. The chain combines TRBV13 with TRBJ1-1; 8 nucleotides match TRBD1. The CDR3 covers 17 residues. With 5 bases clipped from V and 1 base from J, the junction kept 12 bases outside the gene matches. Germline V lookup: CDR1 PRHDT, CDR2 FYEKMQ (reference sequence).

The CDR3 DNA follows: TGTGCCAGCAGTTCCTCAGGTTACGAGCAGTACTTC. Residues: CASSSSGYEQYF. The chain recombines TRBV27 with TRBJ2-7, with unresolved D. This CDR3 comprises 12 residues. Germline CDR1 MNHEY, CDR2 SMNVEV (reference sequence). The ends were cut back, 4 bases at V and 4 bases at J, with 8 bases in the middle.

Only a few counts were recorded for this clone. The chain has TRBV5-1 and TRBJ2-5, with 10 bases lining up with TRBD2. The CDR3 has 16 residues. The J segment lost 5 bases and the V segment lost 5 bases, leaving 12 bases of the junction unmatched. Per the germline V gene, CDR1 is SGHRS and CDR2 is YFSETQ. The CDR3: CASRKLPGAGGETQYF. In DNA form, the CDR3 reads TGCGCCAGCAGAAAGCTTCCGGGAGCGGGGGGGGAGACCCAGTACTTC.

In this sample, this clone turned up a few times. The CDR3 nucleotides are TGTGCCAGTAGTATAGGGCTAGGGGCTGAAGCTTTCTTT. Translated: CASSIGLGAEAFF. The gene calls are TRBV19 and TRBJ1-1; D perhaps matches TRBD1 (5 bases). The CDR3 is 13 amino acids. The germline CDR1 and CDR2 sequences are LNHDA and SQIVND (reference sequence). Trimming took 1 base from V and 6 from J, leaving 9 bases between them.

The rearrangement joins TRBV18 to TRBJ2-3; 7 positions agree with TRBD2. The CDR3 covers 16 residues. Germline values: CDR1 KGHSH, CDR2 LQKENI. Trimming took 4 bases from V and 6 from J; bases not matched to a gene: 13. The CDR3 reads CASSLRVGRASDTQYF. CDR3 nucleotides: TGTGCCAGCTCACTCCGGGTGGGGAGGGCCTCGGATACGCAGTATTTT.

This clone appeared once. The chain is built from TRBV5-5 and TRBJ2-1; 11 bases line up with TRBD1. The V gene's germline CDR1 is SGHKS and CDR2 YYEKEE (reference sequence). V was clipped by 4 bases and J by 9 bases; unmatched bases: 15. This CDR3 is 17 amino acids long. The CDR3 protein is CASSHPGQGVLGGEQFF. The CDR3 coding sequence is TGTGCCAGCAGCCACCCGGGACAGGGGGTCCTAGGTGGTGAGCAGTTCTTC.

V is TRBV7-6 and J is TRBJ2-1, with TRBD1 matching over 9 bases. CDR1 is SGHVS and CDR2 is FNYEAQ in the germline V gene. V was clipped by 4 bases and J by 8 bases; unmatched bases: 12. CDR3 length: 16 amino acids. The CDR3 region has the DNA TGTGCCAGCAGCTCGGGGTTCCGGGACAGGGTGTATGAGCAGTTCTTC. As protein: CASSSGFRDRVYEQFF.

This chain joins TRBV4-1 and TRBJ1-5; D call uncertain. There are 15 residues in the CDR3. CDR1 is MGHRA, CDR2 YSYEKL, per germline. The V end lost 4 bases, the J end lost 1 base, and 11 bases lay between the germline ends. CDR3 region: CASSRHVESNQPQHF. CDR3 DNA: TGCGCCAGCAGCCGACATGTTGAAAGCAATCAGCCCCAGCATTTT.

The J gene is TRBJ2-3, the V gene TRBV5-3; 9 positions agree with TRBD2. TRBV5-3 is filed as an ORF, its function uncertain. Trimming at V came to 3 bases and at J to 4 bases, leaving 15 bases not matched to a gene. CDR3 length: 18 residues. CDR3 sequence (DNA): TGTGCCAGAAGCTCCCCCTCTGCGGGAGGGCCTTCCGCAGATACGCAGTATTTT. Translated, it gives CARSSPSAGGPSADTQYF.

The rearrangement links TRBV7-9 to TRBJ2-3; D uncertain. Trimming took off 2 bases at V and 6 bases at J, with 6 bases between the two ends. Germline values: CDR1 SEHNR, CDR2 FQNEAQ (reference sequence). The CDR3 spans 12 residues. The CDR3 region has the DNA TGTGCCAGCAGCTTACCCCAGGATACGCAGTATTTT. Amino acid sequence: CASSLPQDTQYF. The variable domain in full, with the rest retrieved from reference TRBV7-9 and TRBJ2-3, is DTGVSQNPRHKITKRGQNVTFRCDPISEHNRLYWYRQTLGQGPEFLTYFQNEAQLEKSRLLSDRFSAERPKGSFSTLEIQRTEQGDSAMYLCASSLPQDTQYFGPGTRLTVL.

The chain couples TRBV10-2 to TRBJ2-7; 13 positions match TRBD2. The junction had 4 bases not matched to a gene; V was cut back by 4 bases and J by 7 bases. Germline CDR1 is WSHSY and CDR2 is SAAADI. The CDR3 loop spans 14 amino acids. CDR3 in amino acids: CASSGTSGSKEQYF. DNA for the CDR3: TGCGCCAGCAGTGGGACTAGCGGGAGTAAAGAGCAGTACTTC.

The chain couples TRBV27 to TRBJ1-1, with D perhaps TRBD1 (5 bases). V was cut by 5 bases and J by 4 bases, with 14 bases left in between. In germline, CDR1 is MNHEY, CDR2 SMNVEV (reference sequence). The CDR3 extends over 14 amino acids. The DNA for the CDR3 is TGTGCCAGCAGTGGGGGGGGAAGGGGCACTGAAGCTTTCTTT. Translating it yields CASSGGGRGTEAFF.

The gene calls are TRBV4-1 and TRBJ2-2, with D tentatively TRBD2 (5 bases). Trimming stripped 3 bases from V and 5 bases from J, with 19 bases between. Germline V CDR1 and CDR2: MGHRA, YSYEKL. The CDR3 has 17 amino acids. Here the CDR3 reads CASSHIAGGPLTGELFF. CDR3 sequence (DNA): TGCGCCAGCAGCCATATAGCTGGAGGCCCGCTAACCGGGGAGCTGTTTTTT.

The chain carries TRBV7-9 and TRBJ2-3; a possible D gene is TRBD1 (7 bases). V lost 3 bases to trimming and J lost 0 bases, with 19 bases between them. CDR3 length: 18 amino acids. The germline gives CDR1 SEHNR, CDR2 FQNEAQ (reference sequence). The CDR3 spells CASSFPIQGGSSTDTQYF. In DNA form, the CDR3 reads TGTGCCAGCAGCTTCCCAATTCAGGGGGGATCGAGCACAGATACGCAGTATTTT.

The CDR3 nucleotides read TGTGCCATCAGTAAATTGACAGGGCCCGATACGCAGTATTTT. This sequence encodes CAISKLTGPDTQYF. The genes are TRBV10-3 and TRBJ2-3; 7 bases line up with TRBD1. Germline CDR1 is ENHRY and CDR2 is SYGVKD. The ends lost 5 bases at V and 6 bases at J; junction bases unmatched: 8. There are 14 residues in the CDR3.

In DNA form, the CDR3 reads TGTGCCAGCAGTCCCGGACTAGCGGGAGTCGCAGATACGCAGTATTTT. Its translation: CASSPGLAGVADTQYF. The chain joins TRBV27 to TRBJ2-3, with TRBD2 matching 13 bases. CDR3 length: 16 amino acids. With V trimmed by 5 bases and J by 4 bases, 6 bases remained unmatched. CDR1 and CDR2 from the germline V gene are MNHEY and SMNVEV (reference sequence).

The V call is TRBV7-9, the J call TRBJ2-7; 8 positions match TRBD1. The V and J ends lost 2 bases and 1 base, in that order; junction bases with no gene match: 4. This CDR3 comprises 15 residues. Germline V gives CDR1 SEHNR, CDR2 FQNEAQ (reference sequence). The CDR3 protein is CASSLRQGHSYEQYF. The CDR3, as DNA: TGTGCCAGCAGCTTAAGACAGGGGCATTCCTACGAGCAGTACTTC.

The chain joins TRBV4-2 to TRBJ2-3; 14 nucleotides align to TRBD2. CDR3 length equals 18 residues. Germline V gene lookup returns CDR1 LGHNA and CDR2 YNFKEQ. The junction had 11 bases not matched to a gene; V was cut back by 3 bases and J by 6 bases. In DNA form, the CDR3 reads TGTGCCAGCAGCCACACCCCGGGACTAGCGGGGGCCACGGATACGCAGTATTTT. Encoded protein: CASSHTPGLAGATDTQYF.

This sequence joins TRBV10-1 and TRBJ2-2; D perhaps matches TRBD2 (5 bases). The V and J ends lost 6 bases and 6 bases respectively, with 11 bases between them. CDR1 and CDR2 (germline): WNHNN, SYGVQD (reference sequence). There are 13 residues in the CDR3. The CDR3 coding sequence is TGCGCCAGCAGCGACACTAGAGCCGGGGAGCTGTTTTTT. Its protein product is CASSDTRAGELFF.

The chain uses TRBV4-1 and TRBJ2-3, with a tentative D call TRBD1 (7 bases). CDR3 length: 15 amino acids. Trimming took 1 base from V and 5 from J, leaving 13 bases between them. Germline CDR1 reads MGHRA; CDR2 reads YSYEKL. This CDR3 reads CASSQVQGGEDTQYF. In DNA, the CDR3 is TGCGCCAGCAGCCAAGTGCAGGGGGGTGAAGATACGCAGTATTTT.

This clone was seen just once. The chain carries TRBV3-1 (or the pseudogene TRBV3-2) and TRBJ1-1; D might be TRBD1 (5 bases). V was clipped by 0 bases and J by 5 bases, with 13 bases between them. The germline V gene has CDR1 LGHDT and CDR2 YNNKEL (reference sequence). CDR3 length: 15 amino acids. CDR3 coding DNA: TGTGCCAGCAGCCAAGATAGGGGAGGGAGGACTGAAGCTTTCTTT. This translates into CASSQDRGGRTEAFF.

The chain is built from TRBV9 and TRBJ1-6, with D uncertain. In germline, CDR1 is SGDLS, CDR2 YYNGEE. The CDR3 has 14 residues. Deletions cut 7 bases from V and 3 bases from J, with 11 bases between. The DNA for the CDR3 is TGTGCCAGCGCACCGTACAGCTATAATTCACCCCTCCACTTT. Translated, it gives CASAPYSYNSPLHF.

This rearrangement joins TRBV2 to TRBJ2-3; D is possibly TRBD1 (5 bases). Germline CDR1 is SNHLY and CDR2 is FYNNEI. This CDR3 is built from 14 residues. V was clipped by 7 bases and J by 2 bases, with 13 bases between them. CDR3 amino acids: CASIGHTDTDTQYF. The CDR3 region has the DNA TGTGCCAGCATCGGACACACAGACACAGATACGCAGTATTTT.

The V and J genes are TRBV24-1 and TRBJ2-1; 11 bases map to TRBD2. The CDR3 extends over 16 amino acids. V shed 3 bases, J shed 8 bases, and the junction held 8 bases outside the gene matches. Germline V gene data show CDR1 as KGHDR and CDR2 as SFDVKD. CDR3 sequence: CATSDHTSGSIYEQFF. In DNA, the CDR3 is TGTGCCACCAGTGATCATACTAGCGGGAGTATATATGAGCAGTTCTTC.

In regard to this clone: This CDR3 is also generated by other DNA sequences in the sample. CDR3 region: CASSSTVEDTQYF. For the CDR3, the DNA is TGTGCCAGCAGTTCGACAGTCGAGGATACGCAGTATTTT. The V call is TRBV27, the J call TRBJ2-3, with D perhaps TRBD1 (5 bases). CDR3 length equals 13 residues. Germline V gives CDR1 MNHEY, CDR2 SMNVEV (reference sequence). Trimming took off 4 bases at V and 6 bases at J, with 11 bases between the two ends.